This is a list of T cell receptor beta chains from one sample in a study of T cell responses to AZD1222 COVID-19 vaccine. Using immunoSEQ multiplex PCR, the repertoire was profiled, and TCRdb retains in-frame clones only, with some absent. The data contain approximately 150,000 clones, just under 95% of them singletons. The source material was peripheral blood, sampled on day 0 of AZD1222 vaccination. These receptors came from an adult in good health. The CDR3 runs from the conserved cysteine through the conserved F or W. A D gene is named only where the DNA matches it firmly. Not every row has a clone size; where given, it reads once, few, many or a size class.

d_call clone_size j_call v_call cdr3_nt cdr3_aa
NA NA TRBJ2-7 TRBV27 TGTGCCAGCAGTTTATCGAGTCCATACGAGCAGTACTTC CASSLSSPYEQYF
NA NA TRBJ1-6 TRBV28 TGTGCCAGCAGCCGAACAGGGATCAATTCACCCCTCCACTTT CASSRTGINSPLHF
NA NA TRBJ1-1 TRBV10-3 TGTGCCACGCTGGGGGAGAACACTGAAGCTTTCTTT CATLGENTEAFF
TRBD1 once TRBJ1-4 TRBV15 TGTGCCACCAGCAGAGATTTGGCAGGGGGGTCGTATGAAAAACTGTTTTTT CATSRDLAGGSYEKLFF
TRBD2 once TRBJ2-3 TRBV10-1 TGCGCCAGCAGTGAATTAGCGGGGGGCACAGATACGCAGTATTTT CASSELAGGTDTQYF
TRBD2 NA TRBJ2-1 TRBV3-1/TRBV3-2 TGTGCCAGCAGCCAAGAGAGGACTAGCAGATACAATGAGCAGTTCTTC CASSQERTSRYNEQFF
NA NA TRBJ1-1 TRBV30 TGTGCCTGGAGTGTCTACACTGAAGCTTTCTTT CAWSVYTEAFF
NA once TRBJ1-3 TRBV6-5 TGTGCCAGCAGATCACAGGTTAGCTCTGGAAACACCATATATTTT CASRSQVSSGNTIYF
NA NA TRBJ2-1 TRBV6-5 TGTGCCAGCAGTCCACAGGGCCCCTACAATGAGCAGTTCTTC CASSPQGPYNEQFF
TRBD2 NA TRBJ2-1 TRBV3-1/TRBV3-2 TGTGCCAGCAGCCAAAGCGGGAGACGAGATGAGCAGTTCTTC CASSQSGRRDEQFF
NA NA TRBJ2-1 TRBV7-9 TGTGCCAGCAGCTTAGGGGGCAGTGGCATGGATGAGCAGTTCTTC CASSLGGSGMDEQFF
TRBD2 NA TRBJ2-7 TRBV7-2 TGTGCCAGCAGCTTAGCGCGGGAGGACGAGCAGTACTTC CASSLAREDEQYF
NA NA TRBJ2-1 TRBV7-9 TGTGCCAGCAGCTTATTAAGCTCCCCGAGCTCCTACAATGAGCAGTTCTTC CASSLLSSPSSYNEQFF
TRBD2 NA TRBJ2-7 TRBV7-2 TGTGCCAGCAGCTTAGGGACTAGCATAGGTGGCGAGCAGTACTTC CASSLGTSIGGEQYF
NA NA TRBJ2-1 TRBV28 TGTGCCAGCACCACTTTTGTTAGGGAAAGCTCCTACAATGAGCAGTTCTTC CASTTFVRESSYNEQFF
NA NA TRBJ1-2 TRBV6-5 TGTGCCAGCAGTTACCGGGACCGCAAGGGCTACACCTTC CASSYRDRKGYTF
NA NA TRBJ2-2 TRBV27 TGTGCCAGCAGATCACCCAGTGGGGAGCTGTTTTTT CASRSPSGELFF
TRBD1 NA TRBJ2-7 TRBV29-1 TGCAGCGTTGTGGGTCTGGGGCAGGGGGCCTACGAGCAGTACTTC CSVVGLGQGAYEQYF
NA NA TRBJ2-7 TRBV7-6 TGTGCCAGCAGCGGTGGAGGGGAGCAGTACTTC CASSGGGEQYF
NA medium-sized TRBJ1-5 TRBV27 TGTGCCAGCAGTTTGGAGATTAATCAGCCCCAGCATTTT CASSLEINQPQHF
TRBD2 NA TRBJ2-5 TRBV6-2/TRBV6-3 TGTGCCAGCAGTTTACGACTAGCGGGAGCCCAAGAGACCCAGTACTTC CASSLRLAGAQETQYF
NA once TRBJ1-1 TRBV4-1 TGCGCCAGCAGCCAAGCGAGGTCAGGGTTCCTGGGGAACACTGAAGCTTTCTTT CASSQARSGFLGNTEAFF
NA NA TRBJ1-6 TRBV28 TGTGCCAGCAGTTTGCGACCCTCTCAGACCCTCCACTTT CASSLRPSQTLHF
TRBD1 once TRBJ2-2 TRBV19 TGTGCCAGTGGCTGGCAGGGGGCTATTACCGGGGAGCTGTTTTTT CASGWQGAITGELFF
NA NA TRBJ2-7 TRBV20-1 TGCAGTGCTAGCGGGTTAACCGAGCAGTACTTC CSASGLTEQYF
TRBD1 NA TRBJ1-2 TRBV28 TGTGCCAGCAGCTCGGGACAGGCTTATGGCTACACCTTC CASSSGQAYGYTF
NA NA TRBJ1-2 TRBV3-1/TRBV3-2 TGTGCCAGCAGCCAAGAAGGGTGGGTGGTCCATGGCTACACCTTC CASSQEGWVVHGYTF
TRBD1 NA TRBJ2-1 TRBV10-3 TGTGCCATCAGTGCGGCACCGGGACAGGGCGTCCAAGAGCAGTTCTTC CAISAAPGQGVQEQFF
NA NA TRBJ1-3 TRBV6-5 TGTGCCAGCAGTTCCGGGACGGTCTCTGGAAACACCATATATTTT CASSSGTVSGNTIYF
NA NA TRBJ1-3 TRBV6-5 TGTGCCAGCAGTTCCCCTGGAAACACCATATATTTT CASSSPGNTIYF
TRBD2 NA TRBJ2-5 TRBV5-4 TGTGCCAGCAGCTTGGCGGCGGGAGGAGAGACCCAGTACTTC CASSLAAGGETQYF
NA NA TRBJ2-1 TRBV20-1 TGCAGTGCTGCGCATGGGAATGAGCAGTTCTTC CSAAHGNEQFF
TRBD1 NA TRBJ1-1 TRBV24-1 TGTGCCACCAGTGATTCTACCCGGGACAGAAGGTCCATGAACACTGAAGCTTTCTTT CATSDSTRDRRSMNTEAFF
NA once TRBJ1-1 TRBV6-5 TGTGCCAGCAGTTCCCAGGGTTTGGGCACTGAAGCTTTCTTT CASSSQGLGTEAFF
NA NA TRBJ2-7 TRBV12-5 TGTGCTAGTGGTTTGGTCGCCGGGGGCATTGTGGGCGAGCAGTACTTC CASGLVAGGIVGEQYF
TRBD1 NA TRBJ1-5 TRBV24-1 TGTGCCACCAGTGAAGGGGGCCGGGGCGCGGGCAATCAGCCCCAGCATTTT CATSEGGRGAGNQPQHF
TRBD1 NA TRBJ2-2 TRBV25-1 TGTGCCAGCAGTGACGACCGGACAGGGGTGACCGGGGAGCTGTTTTTT CASSDDRTGVTGELFF
NA NA TRBJ2-1 TRBV11-1 TGTGCCAGCAGCTTACCGAACAAAAACGAGCAGTTCTTC CASSLPNKNEQFF
TRBD1 NA TRBJ1-5 TRBV4-3 TGCGCCAGCAGCCTATACAGGGGGCGCAATCAGCCCCAGCATTTT CASSLYRGRNQPQHF
NA NA TRBJ1-6 TRBV12-5 TGTGCTAGTGGTTTGGTACTTGGACTGTCCTATTCACCCCTCCACTTT CASGLVLGLSYSPLHF
NA NA TRBJ1-5 TRBV6-2/TRBV6-3 TGTGCCAGCAGTTACCCGGGTCAGCCCCAGCATTTT CASSYPGQPQHF
NA NA TRBJ2-7 TRBV4-1 TGCGCCAGCAGCCAAGCTGCCGCCATTCCCTACGAGCAGTACTTC CASSQAAAIPYEQYF
TRBD1 NA TRBJ1-6 TRBV28 TGTGCCAGCAGTCTTACAGGGGCAGGCTCACCCCTCCACTTT CASSLTGAGSPLHF
TRBD1 once TRBJ2-3 TRBV5-6 TGTGCCAGCAGCGCACCCGGGACAGGGATTAGGAACACAGATACGCAGTATTTT CASSAPGTGIRNTDTQYF
NA NA TRBJ1-1 TRBV29-1 TGCAGCGTTGAAGATCTTGGTCTGGGTGAAATGAACACTGAAGCTTTCTTT CSVEDLGLGEMNTEAFF
TRBD1 NA TRBJ1-2 TRBV5-1 TGCGCCAGCAGCTTGGACCGAGGACCGCCGGGACAGGAAGGCTACACCTTC CASSLDRGPPGQEGYTF
NA NA TRBJ2-3 TRBV6-4 TGTGCCAGCAGTGCAGGGACGCGATACATAGATACGCAGTATTTT CASSAGTRYIDTQYF
NA NA TRBJ1-4 TRBV18 TGTGCCAGCTCACCAGAGGGGGGGCTGAGATCTAATGAAAAACTGTTTTTT CASSPEGGLRSNEKLFF
NA NA TRBJ1-5 TRBV28 TGTGCCAGCAGTACAGGTGGGGGTCAGCCCCAGCATTTT CASSTGGGQPQHF
NA NA TRBJ1-2 TRBV12-3/TRBV12-4 TGTGCCAGCAGTAACCAGGGAGCTTATGGCTACACCTTC CASSNQGAYGYTF
NA once TRBJ2-2 TRBV12-3/TRBV12-4 TGTGCCAGCAGTCCTTGGGAGGACGGGGAGCTGTTTTTT CASSPWEDGELFF
NA once TRBJ2-7 TRBV4-3 TGCGCCAGCAGCCAGTACGACTCGCGCTCCTACGAGCAGTACTTC CASSQYDSRSYEQYF
NA few TRBJ1-3 TRBV6-5 TGTGCCAGCTCTGGGACTTCGAGCTCTGGAAACACCATATATTTT CASSGTSSSGNTIYF
NA NA TRBJ1-5 TRBV19 TGTGCCAGTAGTATGCTCAATCGGCCCCAGCATTTT CASSMLNRPQHF
TRBD2 NA TRBJ2-1 TRBV14 TGTGCCAGCAGCCATAAGCGGGAGATGGGTTACAATGAGCAGTTCTTC CASSHKREMGYNEQFF
NA NA TRBJ1-1 TRBV7-8 TGTGCCAGCAGCTATCTAGACGGGGACACTGAAGCTTTCTTT CASSYLDGDTEAFF
NA NA TRBJ1-1 TRBV6-5 TGTGCCAGCAGACTGAACAGGGAAGCTGAAGCTTTCTTT CASRLNREAEAFF
TRBD2 NA TRBJ2-3 TRBV5-1 TGCGCCAGCAGCTTGACCTCCGTGCGGCGGGGGGGGACAGATACGCAGTATTTT CASSLTSVRRGGTDTQYF
NA NA TRBJ1-3 TRBV5-1 TGCGCCAGCAGCTTACAGGGTGGCGGAAACACCATATATTTT CASSLQGGGNTIYF